What follows is one T cell receptor (beta chain) and its context. The sample belongs to a study of T cell responses to AZD1222 COVID-19 vaccine. Deletions cut 11 bases from V and 11 bases from J, with 18 bases between. Germline V gene data show CDR1 as ENHRY and CDR2 as SYGVKD. The CDR3 has 11 residues. Measured with immunoSEQ multiplex PCR; TCRdb has only the in-frame clones, and not every one. The sample includes roughly 160,000 clones, 94% of them seen just once. The V gene is TRBV10-3, the J gene TRBJ1-1; D is possibly TRBD1 (6 bases). Source: peripheral blood, taken on day 0 of AZD1222 vaccination. The sequence derives from an adult in good health. The CDR3 DNA is TGTGCCGTCGCCACAGGGCCGGTGGCTTTCTTT. Translation gives CAVATGPVAFF.